The next 14 T cell receptor beta chains were all read from a single sample in a study of blood T cell repertoires in COVID-19. The data were produced by immunoSEQ multiplex PCR, yet TCRdb's version contains in-frame clones alone and is incomplete. The sample yields almost 200,000 clones, 85% seen once. The sample consisted of peripheral blood. The source is a man in his sixties with COVID-19, enrolled during active disease.

This clone was found once. The gene calls are TRBV18 and TRBJ2-2, with D perhaps matching TRBD1 (6 bases). The CDR3 length is 16 residues. With 6 bases removed from V and 0 bases from J, the gap between germline ends came to 14 bases. From germline, CDR1 is KGHSH and CDR2 LQKENI. Here the CDR3 reads CASSPKTGTNTGELFF. CDR3 bases: TGTGCCAGCTCTCCTAAGACAGGAACGAACACCGGGGAGCTGTTTTTT.

This chain uses TRBV30 with TRBJ1-5, with no clear D. This CDR3 region has 12 residues. Per germline, CDR1 GTSNPN and CDR2 SVGIG (reference sequence). The V gene lost 5 bases and the J gene lost 9 bases, with 14 bases spanning the gap. As DNA, the CDR3 is TGTGCCTGGCGGTCCAGTGCGGGGCCCCAGCATTTT. Protein sequence: CAWRSSAGPQHF.

The rearrangement joins TRBV29-1 to TRBJ2-7; 9 bases agree with TRBD1. The CDR3 is 12 residues long. Germline loops: CDR1 SQVTM, CDR2 ANQGSEA. After removal of 5 bases from V and 7 bases from J, the junction contained 6 bases not matched to a gene. CDR3 residues: CSVTQQGAEQYF. The DNA of the CDR3 is TGCAGCGTTACCCAACAGGGGGCGGAGCAGTACTTC.

The chain links TRBV18 to TRBJ2-1; 8 bases agree with TRBD1. Germline trimming cut 3 bases from V and 9 bases from J; bases unmatched to any gene: 7. The germline V gene has CDR1 KGHSH and CDR2 LQKENI. The CDR3 runs to 14 residues. This CDR3 reads CASSPLDRVSEQFF. For the CDR3, the DNA is TGTGCCAGCTCACCTTTGGACAGGGTCAGTGAGCAGTTCTTC.

V usage is TRBV19 and J usage is TRBJ2-2; TRBD1 agrees at 10 bases. CDR1 and CDR2 from the germline V gene are LNHDA and SQIVND (reference sequence). The CDR3 extends over 15 amino acids. The J segment lost 3 bases and the V segment lost 5 bases, leaving 3 bases of the junction unmatched. The CDR3 region is CASSPGTGDTGELFF. The CDR3 DNA is TGTGCCAGTAGTCCCGGGACAGGGGACACCGGGGAGCTGTTTTTT.

This rearrangement joins TRBV3-1 (or the pseudogene TRBV3-2) to TRBJ2-5; TRBD2 agrees at 8 bases. The CDR3 consists of 16 residues. Trimming took 3 bases from V and 4 from J; bases not matched to a gene: 10. Germline V gene lookup returns CDR1 LGHDT and CDR2 YNNKEL (reference sequence). The CDR3 DNA reads TGTGCCAGCAGCCACCGGGGGGGCGGGATCCGAGAGACCCAGTACTTC. Protein: CASSHRGGGIRETQYF.

This clone was detected only a few times. This chain links TRBV29-1 with TRBJ1-1, with D possibly TRBD1 on 6 matching bases. Deletions cut 7 bases from V and 0 bases from J, with 15 bases between. CDR1 and CDR2 (germline): SQVTM, ANQGSEA. The CDR3 length is 14 residues. In DNA form, the CDR3 reads TGCAGCGGGACTCCGGGACACGTGAACACTGAAGCTTTCTTT. Translating gives CSGTPGHVNTEAFF.

The chain links TRBV24-1 to TRBJ1-2, with 8 bases aligning to TRBD1. Germline loops: CDR1 KGHDR, CDR2 SFDVKD. This CDR3 region has 15 residues. The V and J ends lost 8 bases and 8 bases, in that order; junction bases with no gene match: 15. For the CDR3, the DNA is TGTGCCACCACTCACGGACAGGGACACCGAGACGGCTACACCTTC. Protein product: CATTHGQGHRDGYTF.

This clone was counted once. One end of the junction does not line up with germline, which may come from a read error. The CDR3 region is CASRSTRNTRYF. The CDR3 nucleotides read TGTGCCAGTAGGTCAACCCGTAACACCCGGTACTTC. The chain joins TRBV19 to TRBJ2-5; D gene unclear. There are 12 residues in the CDR3. CDR1 is LNHDA, CDR2 SQIVND, per germline (reference sequence).

V is TRBV5-5 and J is TRBJ1-1; the D gene is possibly TRBD1 (5 bases). CDR1 is SGHKS, CDR2 YYEKEE, per germline (reference sequence). The V gene lost 4 bases and the J gene lost 6 bases, with 16 bases spanning the gap. The CDR3 runs 14 residues. The CDR3 is CASSRDYGGAEAFF. CDR3 DNA sequence: TGTGCCAGCAGCAGGGACTACGGAGGTGCTGAAGCTTTCTTT.

CDR3 region: CASSLTGGGNQPQHF. The CDR3 region has the DNA TGTGCCAGCAGCTTAACAGGGGGCGGCAATCAGCCCCAGCATTTT. The rearrangement joins TRBV5-6 to TRBJ1-5; 9 bases agree with TRBD1. CDR1 and CDR2 (germline): SGHDT, YYEEEE. V was clipped by 2 bases and J by 2 bases; unmatched bases: 2. This CDR3 has 15 amino acids.

The V call is TRBV7-2, the J call TRBJ2-7, with 11 bases identical to TRBD2. V lost 5 bases to trimming and J lost 4 bases; unmatched junction nucleotides: 10. The germline CDR1 and CDR2 sequences are SGHTA and FQGNSA. This CDR3 has 16 amino acids. CDR3: CASSIPLAGGTYEQYF. As DNA, the CDR3 is TGTGCCAGCAGCATCCCCCTAGCGGGAGGTACATACGAGCAGTACTTC.

Remarks on this clone: The same CDR3 can be traced to other DNA sequences in this sample. This chain connects TRBV6-1 to TRBJ1-1; 8 bases map to TRBD1. CDR3 length: 14 residues. Germline V CDR1 and CDR2: MNHNS, SASEGT. Unmatched junction bases numbered 1, after V lost 1 base and J lost 3 bases. Here the CDR3 reads CASSEDRGDTEAFF. CDR3 in DNA: TGTGCCAGCAGTGAAGACAGGGGGGACACTGAAGCTTTCTTT.

The CDR3 loop reads CSVSDRGDEQYF. CDR3 DNA: TGCAGCGTGTCGGACAGGGGCGACGAGCAGTACTTC. The chain couples TRBV29-1 to TRBJ2-7, with 9 bases lining up with TRBD1. This CDR3 spans 12 amino acids. Germline loops: CDR1 SQVTM, CDR2 ANQGSEA. The J segment lost 5 bases and the V segment lost 6 bases, leaving 5 bases of the junction unmatched.